Sequencing of this TCR beta chain was carried out in a study of T cell changes during pregnancy in multiple sclerosis. Sequenced by immunoSEQ multiplex PCR; TCRdb stores in-frame clones only, minus some. The sample records 50,000 to 65,000 clones, roughly 92% being singletons. This CDR3 is built from 14 residues. Looked up from germline, CDR1 is WNHNN and CDR2 is SYGVQD (reference sequence). V lost 1 base and J lost 1, with 7 bases in between. The rearrangement links TRBV10-1 to TRBJ1-1; D is uncertain. The sequence was obtained from a female donor with multiple sclerosis, enrolled in a pregnancy study. The sequenced sample was CD8+ T cells from peripheral blood mononuclear cells, obtained in the second trimester of pregnancy. The CDR3 DNA reads as TGCGCCAGCAGTGAGTACGGGGAGAACACTGAAGCTTTCTTT. This encodes CASSEYGENTEAFF.